Below, 27 T cell receptor beta chains from the same sample are listed, as sequenced in a study of blood T cell repertoires in COVID-19 (dated by TCRdb to the early 2020s). The library was generated by the immunoSEQ multiplex PCR assay. TCRdb provides this immuneACCESS table in a form limited to in-frame rearrangements. Some clones are lacking; in checked studies, under half of them reflect an unresolved V gene, and why the rest are absent is not known. This sample holds over 100,000 clones; roughly 82% were observed only once. Under 8% of the sample rests with the top ten. Sequencing was done on a sample of peripheral blood. These receptor sequences come from a woman of 80 years or more with active or convalescent COVID-19.

This clone was recorded a few times. The J gene is TRBJ1-2, the V gene TRBV6-5, with a possible D match to TRBD1 (6 bases). The germline V gene has CDR1 MNHEY and CDR2 SVGAGI. This CDR3 is built from 11 residues. Trimming took off 7 bases at V and 5 bases at J, with 8 bases between the two ends. The CDR3 is CASMGAYGYTF. The CDR3, as DNA: TGTGCCAGCATGGGGGCATATGGCTACACCTTC.

This clone has a single count. Other DNA sequences in the same sample also yield this CDR3. The rearrangement links TRBV27 to TRBJ2-3; perhaps TRBD1 as D (6 bases). The CDR3 runs 15 residues. The germline V and J ends were trimmed by 4 bases and 0 bases, with 11 bases remaining between them. From germline, CDR1 is MNHEY and CDR2 SMNVEV (reference sequence). The CDR3 here is CASSSPGHSTDTQYF. The CDR3 nucleotides are TGTGCCAGCAGTTCCCCGGGACATAGCACAGATACGCAGTATTTT.

For the CDR3, the DNA is TGTGCCAGCAGCATAGGACAGTTGGGGGCTCGAGGCTACACCTTC. This codes for CASSIGQLGARGYTF. V is TRBV7-8 and J is TRBJ1-2, with D tentatively TRBD1 (6 bases). The CDR3 length is 15 residues. Germline CDR1 reads SGHVS; CDR2 reads FQNEAQ. V lost 5 bases to trimming and J lost 8 bases, with 21 bases between them.

The V gene is TRBV11-2, the J gene TRBJ2-5; 12 bases agree with TRBD2. After removal of 5 bases from V and 4 bases from J, the junction contained 8 bases not matched to a gene. Germline V gene data show CDR1 as SGHAT and CDR2 as FQNNGV. The CDR3 loop spans 16 amino acids. The CDR3 protein is CASSDTLAGGPETQYF. In DNA, the CDR3 is TGTGCCAGCAGCGACACACTAGCGGGAGGCCCAGAGACCCAGTACTTC.

The rearrangement uses TRBV7-3 and TRBJ1-5; possible D gene TRBD1, 6 bases. Trimming stripped 2 bases from V and 0 bases from J, with 8 bases between. Germline V gene lookup returns CDR1 SGHTA and CDR2 FQGTGA. The CDR3 is 15 residues long. CDR3 coding DNA: TGTGCCAGCAGCTTACAGGGGAATAGCAATCAGCCCCAGCATTTT. Residues: CASSLQGNSNQPQHF.

The chain uses TRBV9 and TRBJ2-2; D is perhaps TRBD2 (7 bases). Trimming took 3 bases from V and 5 from J, leaving 14 bases between them. Germline CDR1 is SGDLS and CDR2 is YYNGEE. The CDR3 extends over 15 amino acids. For the CDR3, the DNA is TGTGCCAGCAGCGCAGTGGGGGGGCAGACCGGGGAGCTGTTTTTT. It translates to CASSAVGGQTGELFF.

The chain combines TRBV11-2 with TRBJ2-7; 9 bases agree with TRBD1. Trimming cost V 0 bases and J 7 bases; bases outside gene matches: 7. CDR3 length: 15 residues. Germline assignment: CDR1 SGHAT and CDR2 FQNNGV. The CDR3, as DNA: TGTGCCAGCAGCTTAGATCTGGGACAGGGTCGAGAGCAGTACTTC. Protein product: CASSLDLGQGREQYF.

The gene calls are TRBV25-1 and TRBJ2-3, with TRBD2 matching over 7 bases. Trimming at V came to 4 bases and at J to 2 bases, leaving 6 bases not matched to a gene. The CDR3 extends over 15 amino acids. Germline loops: CDR1 MGHDK, CDR2 SYGVNS. CDR3 sequence (DNA): TGTGCCAGCAGTGGTGGGCTAGCGGTCACAGATACGCAGTATTTT. Its protein is CASSGGLAVTDTQYF.

The chain employs TRBV7-2 and TRBJ2-3; 10 bases align to TRBD2. The J segment lost 0 bases and the V segment lost 2 bases, leaving 5 bases of the junction unmatched. There are 17 residues in the CDR3. Germline CDR1 is SGHTA and CDR2 is FQGNSA. The CDR3 DNA reads TGTGCCAGCAGCTTAAATGGACTAGCGGAAAGCACAGATACGCAGTATTTT. Its protein is CASSLNGLAESTDTQYF.

The chain joins TRBV21-1 to TRBJ2-5; whether TRBD2, the table's D call, matches the DNA was not checked. TRBV21-1 is an annotated pseudogene. The CDR3 runs 16 residues. CDR3 amino acids: CASSKWTTGRGETQYF. CDR3 DNA sequence: TGTGCCAGCAGCAAATGGACAACCGGGAGAGGAGAGACCCAGTACTTC.

The genes are TRBV6-6 and TRBJ1-1; no reliable D call. The CDR3 length is 12 residues. CDR1 is MNHNY, CDR2 SVGAGI, per germline (reference sequence). Trimming took 0 bases from V and 6 from J, leaving 5 bases between them. CDR3 nucleotide sequence: TGTGCCAGCAGTTACTCCCCGGCTGAAGCTTTCTTT. It translates to CASSYSPAEAFF.

The chain is built from TRBV7-3 and TRBJ2-4, with TRBD2 as a possible D gene (6 bases). The germline CDR1 and CDR2 sequences are SGHTA and FQGTGA. Trimming removed 4 bases at V and 0 bases at J, with 10 bases between. There are 15 residues in the CDR3. CDR3 nucleotides: TGTGCCAGCAGCTCCGCGGGATTAGCCAAAAACATTCAGTACTTC. This translates into CASSSAGLAKNIQYF.

The table lists this clone with a few counts. This chain joins TRBV28 and TRBJ1-6; TRBD1 matches at 7 bases. The J segment lost 9 bases and the V segment lost 4 bases, leaving 9 bases of the junction unmatched. Germline V lookup: CDR1 MDHEN, CDR2 SYDVKM. This CDR3 has 15 residues. Here the CDR3 reads CASSSNRGRGSPLHF. CDR3 bases: TGTGCCAGCAGTTCCAACAGGGGTCGGGGTTCACCCCTCCACTTT.

J is TRBJ2-1 and V is TRBV10-1; D is possibly TRBD1 (6 bases). This CDR3 contains 15 residues. V was clipped by 5 bases and J by 1 base, with 12 bases between them. Per germline, CDR1 WNHNN and CDR2 SYGVQD (reference sequence). This chain's CDR3 is CASSNQGRSYNEQFF. As DNA, the CDR3 is TGCGCCAGCAGTAATCAGGGGCGGTCCTACAATGAGCAGTTCTTC.

The J gene is TRBJ1-1, the V gene TRBV28; D gene uncertain. This CDR3 has 16 residues. Trimming removed 1 base at V and 4 bases at J, with 16 bases between. Per the germline V gene, CDR1 is MDHEN and CDR2 is SYDVKM. The CDR3 is CASSLSGPRQVTEAFF. In DNA form, the CDR3 reads TGTGCCAGCAGTTTATCCGGTCCTCGACAAGTCACTGAAGCTTTCTTT.

This clone was picked up one time. The rearrangement uses TRBV28 and TRBJ2-1, with TRBD2 identical over 13 bases. With V trimmed by 1 base and J by 3 bases, 9 bases remained unmatched. The CDR3 contains 19 residues. Germline V gene lookup returns CDR1 MDHEN and CDR2 SYDVKM. CDR3 coding DNA: TGTGCCAGCAGTTTATCGACTTGGGGACTAGCGGGAAGCTACAATGAGCAGTTCTTC. Translated: CASSLSTWGLAGSYNEQFF. Full variable domain (outside the CDR3, taken from reference TRBV28 and TRBJ2-1): DVKVTQSSRYLVKRTGEKVFLECVQDMDHENMFWYRQDPGLGLRLIYFSYDVKMKEKGDIPEGYSVSREKKERFSLILESASTNQTSMYLCASSLSTWGLAGSYNEQFFGPGTRLTVL.

The chain carries TRBV5-4 and TRBJ2-3; 10 nucleotides align to TRBD2. The CDR3 is 16 residues long. V lost 1 base, J lost 4 bases, and 6 bases stayed unmatched. In germline, CDR1 is SGHNT, CDR2 YYREEE (reference sequence). This CDR3 reads CASSLLAGVLADTQYF. The CDR3 DNA reads as TGTGCCAGCAGCTTGCTAGCGGGAGTATTGGCAGATACGCAGTATTTT.

The rearrangement links TRBV27 to TRBJ1-5; tentative D call: TRBD1 (5 bases). This CDR3 contains 13 residues. The V gene lost 5 bases and the J gene lost 6 bases, with 11 bases spanning the gap. Germline lookup yields CDR1 MNHEY and CDR2 SMNVEV (reference sequence). The chain's CDR3 is CASSPGRGQPQHF. The CDR3 DNA reads TGTGCCAGCAGTCCTGGGAGGGGTCAGCCCCAGCATTTT.

This clone was detected once. This rearrangement joins TRBV25-1 to TRBJ1-6; no reliable D call. The V end was cut by 2 bases, the J end by 9 bases, with 14 bases between. This CDR3 comprises 15 residues. CDR1 is MGHDK, CDR2 SYGVNS, per germline. For the CDR3, the DNA is TGTGCCAGCAGTGAAGAACCCGGGTTAAGTTCACCCCTCCACTTT. Translating gives CASSEEPGLSSPLHF.

This clone appeared a few times. The J gene is TRBJ1-2, the V gene TRBV29-1, with 10 bases identical to TRBD1. The CDR3 contains 13 residues. Germline lookup yields CDR1 SQVTM and CDR2 ANQGSEA. V shed 4 bases, J shed 3 bases, and the junction held 2 bases outside the gene matches. CDR3 DNA: TGCAGCGTTGGACAGGGGGCTCACTATGGCTACACCTTC. It is translated as CSVGQGAHYGYTF.

The chain uses TRBV28 and TRBJ2-5; tentatively, D is TRBD2 (6 bases). Germline V gene sequence: CDR1 MDHEN, CDR2 SYDVKM. The germline V and J ends were trimmed by 3 bases and 5 bases, with 13 bases remaining between them. This CDR3 is built from 14 residues. CDR3 nucleotides: TGTGCCAGCAGTTTCGGAGGGGTAGGGGAGACCCAGTACTTC. Residues: CASSFGGVGETQYF.

This chain joins TRBV28 and TRBJ2-2, with 13 bases fitting TRBD2. Germline loops: CDR1 MDHEN, CDR2 SYDVKM. The V segment lost 6 bases and the J segment 6 bases; nucleotides outside the gene matches: 1. CDR3 length: 14 amino acids. CDR3 sequence reads: CASRGLAGPGELFF. DNA of the CDR3: TGTGCCAGCAGGGGACTAGCGGGACCCGGGGAGCTGTTTTTT.

V and J are TRBV11-2 and TRBJ2-3; no definite D call. Germline CDR1 is SGHAT and CDR2 is FQNNGV. The CDR3 totals 15 residues. V was pared by 4 bases and J by 0 bases, with 11 bases between. In nucleotides, the CDR3 is TGTGCCAGCAGCTCTATTTCGCCTAGCACAGATACGCAGTATTTT. Amino acid sequence: CASSSISPSTDTQYF.

The gene calls are TRBV6-1 and TRBJ2-3; weak D call: TRBD2 (5 bases). V lost 3 bases to trimming and J lost 3 bases, with 13 bases between them. Germline assignment: CDR1 MNHNS and CDR2 SASEGT. The CDR3 sequence is 15 residues long. CDR3 amino acids: CASSEDRGRTDTQYF. CDR3 sequence (DNA): TGTGCCAGCAGTGAGGATCGGGGTAGAACAGATACGCAGTATTTT.

As concerns this clone: The same CDR3 also results from other DNA sequences found in this sample. This chain uses TRBV5-1 with TRBJ2-3; 7 positions agree with TRBD2. The CDR3 sequence is 14 residues long. CDR1 is SGHRS, CDR2 YFSETQ, per germline. The J segment lost 5 bases and the V segment lost 1 base, leaving 4 bases of the junction unmatched. The CDR3 DNA reads TGCGCCAGCAGCTTGATAGCGGGTGGAGATACGCAGTATTTT. Its translation: CASSLIAGGDTQYF. The whole variable domain, remainder taken from reference TRBV5-1 and TRBJ2-3, is KAGVTQTPRYLIKTRGQQVTLSCSPISGHRSVSWYQQTPGQGLQFLFEYFSETQRNKGNFPGRFSGRQFSNSRSEMNVSTLELGDSALYLCASSLIAGGDTQYFGPGTRLTVL.

This clone has more than one count but fewer than ten. This chain links TRBV5-1 with TRBJ2-3; perhaps TRBD1 as D (6 bases). V was trimmed by 5 bases and J by 2 bases, leaving 12 bases between them. Germline CDR1 SGHRS, CDR2 YFSETQ. This CDR3 is 14 amino acids long. For the CDR3, the DNA is TGCGCCAGCAGTAGGACAGCACTCACAGATACGCAGTATTTT. Translating it yields CASSRTALTDTQYF.

The genes are TRBV28 and TRBJ2-1; 7 bases line up with TRBD2. The CDR3 is 11 residues long. The ends lost 6 bases at V and 9 bases at J; junction bases unmatched: 2. Germline CDR1 reads MDHEN; CDR2 reads SYDVKM. The CDR3 sequence is CASSPGGEQFF. The CDR3 DNA is TGTGCCAGCAGCCCGGGGGGTGAGCAGTTCTTC.